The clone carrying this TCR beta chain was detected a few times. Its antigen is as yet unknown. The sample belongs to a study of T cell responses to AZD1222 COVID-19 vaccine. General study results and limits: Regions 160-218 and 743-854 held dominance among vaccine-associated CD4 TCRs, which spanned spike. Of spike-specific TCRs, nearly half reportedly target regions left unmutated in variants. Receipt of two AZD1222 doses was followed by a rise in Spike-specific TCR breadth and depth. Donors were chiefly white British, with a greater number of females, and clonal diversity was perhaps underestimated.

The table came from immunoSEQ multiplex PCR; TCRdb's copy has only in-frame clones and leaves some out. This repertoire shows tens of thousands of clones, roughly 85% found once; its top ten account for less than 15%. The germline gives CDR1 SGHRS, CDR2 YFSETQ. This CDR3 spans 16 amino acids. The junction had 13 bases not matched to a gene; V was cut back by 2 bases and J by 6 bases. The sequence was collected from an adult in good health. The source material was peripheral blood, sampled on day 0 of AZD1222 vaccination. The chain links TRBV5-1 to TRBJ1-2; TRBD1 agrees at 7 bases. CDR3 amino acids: CASSLGFVRQGHGYTF. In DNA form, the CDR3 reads TGCGCCAGCAGCTTAGGTTTCGTACGACAGGGACATGGCTACACCTTC.